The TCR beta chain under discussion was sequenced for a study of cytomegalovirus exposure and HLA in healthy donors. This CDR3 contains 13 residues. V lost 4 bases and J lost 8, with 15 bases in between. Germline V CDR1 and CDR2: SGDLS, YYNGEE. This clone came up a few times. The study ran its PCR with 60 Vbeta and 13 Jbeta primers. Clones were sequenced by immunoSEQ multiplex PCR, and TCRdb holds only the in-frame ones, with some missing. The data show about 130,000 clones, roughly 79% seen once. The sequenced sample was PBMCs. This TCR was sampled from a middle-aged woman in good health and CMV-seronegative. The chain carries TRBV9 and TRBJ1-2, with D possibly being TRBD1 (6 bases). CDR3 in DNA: TGTGCCAGCAGCCGTAGTAAGGGGGTCGGCTACACCTTC. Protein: CASSRSKGVGYTF.